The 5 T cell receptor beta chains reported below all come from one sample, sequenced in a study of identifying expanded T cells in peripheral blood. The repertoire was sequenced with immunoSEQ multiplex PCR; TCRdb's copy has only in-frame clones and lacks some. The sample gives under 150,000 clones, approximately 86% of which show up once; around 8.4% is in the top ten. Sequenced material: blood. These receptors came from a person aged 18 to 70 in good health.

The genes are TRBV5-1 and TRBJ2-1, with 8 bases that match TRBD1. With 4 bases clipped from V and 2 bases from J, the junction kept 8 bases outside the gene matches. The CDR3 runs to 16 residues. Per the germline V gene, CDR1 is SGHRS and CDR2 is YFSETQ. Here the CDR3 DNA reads TGCGCCAGCAGCGGAACCGGACAGGGAACCTACAATGAGCAGTTCTTC. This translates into CASSGTGQGTYNEQFF.

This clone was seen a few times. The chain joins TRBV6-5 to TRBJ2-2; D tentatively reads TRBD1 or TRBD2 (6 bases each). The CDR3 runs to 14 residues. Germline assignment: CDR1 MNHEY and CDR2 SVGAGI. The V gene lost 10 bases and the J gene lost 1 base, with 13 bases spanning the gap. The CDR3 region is CATRGSGNTGELFF. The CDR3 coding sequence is TGTGCCACCAGGGGTAGCGGGAACACCGGGGAGCTGTTTTTT.

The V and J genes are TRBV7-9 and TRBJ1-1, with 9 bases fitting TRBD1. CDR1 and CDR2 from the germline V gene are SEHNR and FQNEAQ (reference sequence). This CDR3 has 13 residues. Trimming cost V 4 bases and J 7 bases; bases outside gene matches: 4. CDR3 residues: CASSSQGASEAFF. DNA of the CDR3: TGTGCCAGCAGCTCACAGGGGGCAAGTGAAGCTTTCTTT.

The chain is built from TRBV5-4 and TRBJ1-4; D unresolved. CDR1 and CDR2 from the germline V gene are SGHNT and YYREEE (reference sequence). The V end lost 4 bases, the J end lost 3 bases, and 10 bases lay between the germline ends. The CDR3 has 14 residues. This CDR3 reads CASSADGPNEKLFF. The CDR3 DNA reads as TGTGCCAGCAGCGCGGACGGACCTAATGAAAAACTGTTTTTT.

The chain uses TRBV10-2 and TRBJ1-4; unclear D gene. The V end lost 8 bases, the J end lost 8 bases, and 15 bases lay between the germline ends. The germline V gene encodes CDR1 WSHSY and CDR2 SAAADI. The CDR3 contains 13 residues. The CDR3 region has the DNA TGCGCCAGCGTCCAGGACCGAGGAGAAAAACTGTTTTTT. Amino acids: CASVQDRGEKLFF.